Here is one T cell receptor (beta chain) with its context. The entry originates in a study of blood T cell repertoires in COVID-19. Study information: Specimens from acute and convalescent COVID-19 originated in the United States, Italy and Spain.

Germline-derived CDR1 and CDR2 are KGHSH and LQKENI. This CDR3 is built from 14 residues. The germline V and J ends were trimmed by 2 bases and 4 bases, with 11 bases remaining between them. Per the authors' pipeline: For nucleated cells, counts were estimated from reference gene primer amplification. Some clones are missing from TCRdb's copy, which holds only in-frame ones; the method was immunoSEQ multiplex PCR. D and trimming were read from the DNA, whereas the V and J calls and clone size are those reported in that table. The sample includes approximately 310,000 clones, 87% of them seen just once.

The sequenced sample consisted of peripheral blood. The clonotype originates from a woman in her 50s who had recovered from COVID-19. The rearrangement joins TRBV18 to TRBJ2-5, with TRBD2 as a possible D gene (6 bases). In nucleotides, the CDR3 is TGTGCCAGCTCACCAGTTCCGGGACTAGAGACCCAGTACTTC. Amino acid sequence: CASSPVPGLETQYF. Using reference TRBV18 and TRBJ2-5 for the parts outside the CDR3, the full variable domain is NAGVMQNPRHLVRRRGQEARLRCSPMKGHSHVYWYRQLPEEGLKFMVYLQKENIIDESGMPKERFSAEFPKEGPSILRIQQVVRGDSAAYFCASSPVPGLETQYFGPGTRLLVL.